This T cell receptor beta chain comes out of a study of T cells in Graves' hyperthyroidism and ophthalmopathy. Study outcomes and limitations: The model made its ophthalmopathy prediction, and onset followed a median around 6.5 months later. Most clonotypes expanded in the thyroid (above 0.001) were also present in blood.

V dropped 0 bases and J dropped 4; count of bases not matched to a gene: 7. CDR3 length: 16 amino acids. Germline V gene data show CDR1 as SNHLY and CDR2 as FYNNEI. This clonotype has ten or more counts. Its target is not known. RNA transcripts gave rise to amplified TCR beta CDR3 regions. HTBI primers were used for first-round RT-PCR of the TCR CDR3. TCRdb re-analysed the multiplex PCR reads in MiXCR, keeping a single row per CDR3 protein. The sample records fewer than 550,000 distinct CDR3 sequences, approximately 14% being singletons. Sequenced material: blood. The rearrangement uses TRBV2 and TRBJ2-7; TRBD2 aligns across 9 bases. This TCR derives from a woman aged 18 to 35 with Graves' hyperthyroidism. The DNA of the CDR3 is TGTGCCAGCAGTGAAGCAGTAGCGGGAGTATTGTACGAGCAGTACTTC. This gives the protein CASSEAVAGVLYEQYF.